The rows below give T cell receptor beta chains drawn from one sample of a study of blood T cell repertoires in COVID-19. Sequencing used immunoSEQ multiplex PCR; TCRdb keeps in-frame clones, though not all of them. The sample has 250,000 to 300,000 clones, 90% seen once. The sequenced sample was peripheral blood. Source of these receptors: a woman aged 45-65 years with COVID-19, enrolled during active disease. Both conserved end residues are part of each CDR3. The order of the fields is J gene, V gene, CDR3 protein.

J gene: TRBJ2-3; V gene: TRBV7-2; CDR3 protein: CASSFSRDTQYF
J gene: TRBJ2-7; V gene: TRBV9; CDR3 protein: CASSPRGISHEQYF
J gene: TRBJ1-1; V gene: TRBV24-1; CDR3 protein: CATSDLDILRAGGFLTEAFF
J gene: TRBJ1-1; V gene: TRBV27; CDR3 protein: CASSDRGSDTEAFF
J gene: TRBJ1-5; V gene: TRBV24-1; CDR3 protein: CATSEPRTNQPQHF
J gene: TRBJ1-5; V gene: TRBV27; CDR3 protein: CASSFNFGQPQHF
J gene: TRBJ2-2; V gene: TRBV3-1/TRBV3-2; CDR3 protein: CASSHLAGGMNTGELFF
J gene: TRBJ1-6; V gene: TRBV19; CDR3 protein: CASTSGQGRSPLHF
J gene: TRBJ2-2; V gene: TRBV6-2/TRBV6-3; CDR3 protein: CASSISRSGELFF
J gene: TRBJ2-5; V gene: TRBV2; CDR3 protein: CASTAVTDQETQYF
J gene: TRBJ2-7; V gene: TRBV14; CDR3 protein: CASSQVPGPYEQYF
J gene: TRBJ2-1; V gene: TRBV5-1; CDR3 protein: CASRPKGLAANEQFF
J gene: TRBJ2-2; V gene: TRBV19; CDR3 protein: CASSMGLYRLNTGELFF
J gene: TRBJ2-7; V gene: TRBV29-1; CDR3 protein: CSIRETNEQYF
J gene: TRBJ2-1; V gene: TRBV3-1/TRBV3-2; CDR3 protein: CASSQEGEQFF
J gene: TRBJ2-2; V gene: TRBV5-4; CDR3 protein: CAAGTANTGELFF
J gene: TRBJ2-7; V gene: TRBV7-9; CDR3 protein: CASSYLGGEQYF
J gene: TRBJ2-1; V gene: TRBV5-1; CDR3 protein: CASSPWPMTDSYNEQFF
J gene: TRBJ1-1; V gene: TRBV21-1; CDR3 protein: CASSSRVPHTEAFF
J gene: TRBJ2-1; V gene: TRBV30; CDR3 protein: CAWSPKLAGHNEQFF
J gene: TRBJ1-2; V gene: TRBV5-4; CDR3 protein: CASSTGQGLYGYTF
J gene: TRBJ1-3; V gene: TRBV2; CDR3 protein: CASSAGTVGNTIYF
J gene: TRBJ1-6; V gene: TRBV5-1; CDR3 protein: CASSSRSSYNSPLHF
J gene: TRBJ2-5; V gene: TRBV19; CDR3 protein: CASSDRGGMETQYF
J gene: TRBJ1-1; V gene: TRBV30; CDR3 protein: CAWSVRGTGGTEAFF
J gene: TRBJ2-3; V gene: TRBV7-2; CDR3 protein: CASSLLASDTQYF
J gene: TRBJ1-5; V gene: TRBV19; CDR3 protein: CASTPWDRPGQPQHF
J gene: TRBJ1-5; V gene: TRBV30; CDR3 protein: CAWSAGGGQPQHF
J gene: TRBJ2-1; V gene: TRBV9; CDR3 protein: CASSPRPVNEQFF
J gene: TRBJ2-2; V gene: TRBV5-4; CDR3 protein: CASSGGGLATYTGELFF
J gene: TRBJ2-5; V gene: TRBV11-3; CDR3 protein: CASSLTWAIEGKETQYF
J gene: TRBJ2-5; V gene: TRBV18; CDR3 protein: CASSPRGVGRRETQYF
J gene: TRBJ2-7; V gene: TRBV7-9; CDR3 protein: CASSLRGPTYEQYF
J gene: TRBJ1-1; V gene: TRBV11-3; CDR3 protein: CASSFYRVNTEAFF
J gene: TRBJ1-5; V gene: TRBV19; CDR3 protein: CASSRDRGRNQPQHF
J gene: TRBJ2-7; V gene: TRBV19; CDR3 protein: CASSIGEKEYF
J gene: TRBJ2-5; V gene: TRBV10-3; CDR3 protein: CAISDRTSGRVGETQYF
J gene: TRBJ1-1; V gene: TRBV5-8; CDR3 protein: CASSLSSGTGVTEAFF
J gene: TRBJ2-5; V gene: TRBV4-1; CDR3 protein: CASSLEDQETQYF
J gene: TRBJ2-3; V gene: TRBV24-1; CDR3 protein: CATSELSSRGAITDTQYF
J gene: TRBJ2-1; V gene: TRBV9; CDR3 protein: CASSGTSGRWVYNEQFF
J gene: TRBJ1-5; V gene: TRBV29-1; CDR3 protein: CSVLTDRGVGQPQHF
J gene: TRBJ2-7; V gene: TRBV3-1/TRBV3-2; CDR3 protein: CASSQVREPYEQYF
J gene: TRBJ2-1; V gene: TRBV23-1; CDR3 protein: CASSQSGRTGGARVTPLCNEQFF
J gene: TRBJ2-1; V gene: TRBV7-8; CDR3 protein: CASHSGGSYNEQFF
J gene: TRBJ2-3; V gene: TRBV19; CDR3 protein: CASRGPGRGAGTQYF
J gene: TRBJ1-6; V gene: TRBV5-4; CDR3 protein: CASSLGQGVNSPLHF
J gene: TRBJ2-3; V gene: TRBV9; CDR3 protein: CASNPGGFTDTQYF
J gene: TRBJ2-3; V gene: TRBV14; CDR3 protein: CASSQAVITQYF